This T cell receptor beta chain derives from a study of blood T cells in healthy people across ages. Study-level points and caveats: Diversity figures derived from one million T cells were judged to underestimate the true value.

The V gene lost 8 bases and the J gene lost 2 bases, with 14 bases spanning the gap. Per the germline V gene, CDR1 is MNHNS and CDR2 is SASEGT. CDR3 length equals 14 residues. Sample-barcoded 5' priming and a J-beta primer mix drove a second PCR of roughly 6 to 12 cycles. TCRdb recomputed calls from the 5' RACE reads with MiXCR, one row per CDR3 protein. This repertoire shows over 1,500,000 distinct CDR3 sequences, about 50% found once; its top ten account for more than 2%. This clonotype was picked up a small number of times. Its antigen is undetermined. Individuals who donated were healthy Caucasians from Russia aged about 6 to 90. Collection of 7.5 to 10 milliliters of peripheral blood was performed for each donor. Extraction of total RNA produced a minimum of 5 micrograms from each sample.

The TCR was taken from a middle-aged woman in good health. The genes are TRBV6-1 and TRBJ2-3; D assignment may be TRBD1 or TRBD2 (5 bases each). The sample was blood. CDR3 nucleotides: TGTGCCAGCGGCCGGGACCTCTACACAGATACGCAGTATTTT. This gives the protein CASGRDLYTDTQYF.